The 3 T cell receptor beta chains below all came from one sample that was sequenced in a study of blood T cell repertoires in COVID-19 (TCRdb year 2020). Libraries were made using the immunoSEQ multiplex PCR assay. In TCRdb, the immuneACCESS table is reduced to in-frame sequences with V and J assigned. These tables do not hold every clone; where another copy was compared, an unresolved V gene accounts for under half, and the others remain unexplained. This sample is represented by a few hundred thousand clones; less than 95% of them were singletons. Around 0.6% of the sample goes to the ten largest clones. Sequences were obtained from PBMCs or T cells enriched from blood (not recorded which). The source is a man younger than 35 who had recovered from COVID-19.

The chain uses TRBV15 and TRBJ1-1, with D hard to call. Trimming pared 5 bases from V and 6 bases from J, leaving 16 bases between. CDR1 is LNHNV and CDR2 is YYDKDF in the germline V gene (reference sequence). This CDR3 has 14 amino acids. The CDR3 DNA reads TGTGCCACCAGCCCCCGCCGTGAGGTCGCTGAAGCTTTCTTT. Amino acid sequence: CATSPRREVAEAFF.

The CDR3 DNA is TGTGCCAGCCGCGACCGGGGAGCCGAGACCCAGTACTTC. Translated: CASRDRGAETQYF. The V call is TRBV2, the J call TRBJ2-5; possibly TRBD2 for D (5 bases). CDR1 is SNHLY, CDR2 FYNNEI, per germline. The ends were cut back, 8 bases at V and 5 bases at J, with 15 bases in the middle. CDR3 length: 13 amino acids.

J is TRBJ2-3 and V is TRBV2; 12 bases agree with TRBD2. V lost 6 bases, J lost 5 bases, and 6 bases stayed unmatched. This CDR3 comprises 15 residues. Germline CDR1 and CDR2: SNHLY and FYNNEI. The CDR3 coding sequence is TGTGCCAGCAGACTCCTACTAGCGGGAGGAGATACGCAGTATTTT. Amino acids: CASRLLLAGGDTQYF.